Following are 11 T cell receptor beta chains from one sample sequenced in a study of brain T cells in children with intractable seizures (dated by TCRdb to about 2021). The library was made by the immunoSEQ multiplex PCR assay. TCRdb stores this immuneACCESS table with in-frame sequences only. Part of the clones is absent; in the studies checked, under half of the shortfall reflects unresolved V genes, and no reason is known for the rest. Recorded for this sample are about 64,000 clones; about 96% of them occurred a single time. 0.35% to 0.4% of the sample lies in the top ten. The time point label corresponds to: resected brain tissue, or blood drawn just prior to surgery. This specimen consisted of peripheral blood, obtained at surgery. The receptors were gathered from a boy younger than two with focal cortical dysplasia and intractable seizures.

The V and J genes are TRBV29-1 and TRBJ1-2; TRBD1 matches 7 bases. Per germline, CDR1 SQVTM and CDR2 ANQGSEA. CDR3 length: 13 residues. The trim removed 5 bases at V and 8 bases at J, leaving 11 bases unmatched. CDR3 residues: CSVRTGGYGGYTF. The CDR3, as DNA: TGCAGCGTTCGGACAGGAGGGTATGGGGGCTACACCTTC.

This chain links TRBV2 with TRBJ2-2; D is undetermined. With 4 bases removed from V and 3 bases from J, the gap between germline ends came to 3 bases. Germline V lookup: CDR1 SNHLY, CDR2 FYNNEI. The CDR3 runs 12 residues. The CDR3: CASSGYTGELFF. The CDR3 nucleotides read TGTGCCAGCAGTGGGTACACCGGGGAGCTGTTTTTT.

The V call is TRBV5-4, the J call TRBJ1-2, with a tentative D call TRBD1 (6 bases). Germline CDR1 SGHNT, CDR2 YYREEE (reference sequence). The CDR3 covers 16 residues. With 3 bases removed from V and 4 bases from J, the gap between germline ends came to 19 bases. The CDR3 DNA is TGTGCCAGCAGCTATAAGTCGGGGCGGGGGCCCTATGGCTACACCTTC. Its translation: CASSYKSGRGPYGYTF.

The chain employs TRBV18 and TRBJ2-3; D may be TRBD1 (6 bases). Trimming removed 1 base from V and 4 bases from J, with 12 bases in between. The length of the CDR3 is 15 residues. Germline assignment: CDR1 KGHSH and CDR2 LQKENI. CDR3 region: CASSPLAQGPDTQYF. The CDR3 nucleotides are TGTGCCAGCTCACCACTGGCACAGGGCCCAGATACGCAGTATTTT.

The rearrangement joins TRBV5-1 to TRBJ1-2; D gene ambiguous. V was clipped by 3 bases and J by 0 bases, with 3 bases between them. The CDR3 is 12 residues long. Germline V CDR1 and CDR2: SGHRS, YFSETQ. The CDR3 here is CASSSTNYGYTF. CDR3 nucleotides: TGCGCCAGCAGCTCGACTAACTATGGCTACACCTTC.

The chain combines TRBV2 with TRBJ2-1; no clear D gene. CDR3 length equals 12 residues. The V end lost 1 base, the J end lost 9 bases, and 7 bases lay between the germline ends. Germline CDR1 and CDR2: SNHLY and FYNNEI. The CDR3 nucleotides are TGTGCCAGCAGTGAAGAAGATGCTGAGCAGTTCTTC. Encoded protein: CASSEEDAEQFF.

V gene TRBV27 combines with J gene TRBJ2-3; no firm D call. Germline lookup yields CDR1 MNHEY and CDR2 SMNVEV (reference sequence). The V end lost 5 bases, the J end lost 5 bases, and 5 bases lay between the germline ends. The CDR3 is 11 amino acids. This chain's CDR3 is CASSPVDTQYF. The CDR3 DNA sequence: TGTGCCAGCAGTCCAGTAGATACGCAGTATTTT.

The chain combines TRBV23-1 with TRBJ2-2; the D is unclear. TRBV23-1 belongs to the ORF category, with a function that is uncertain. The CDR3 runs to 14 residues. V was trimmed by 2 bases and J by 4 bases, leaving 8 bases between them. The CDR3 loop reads CASSQVKSTGELFF. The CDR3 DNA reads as TGCGCCAGCAGTCAAGTTAAATCCACCGGGGAGCTGTTTTTT.

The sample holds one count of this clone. The CDR3 region has the DNA TGTGCCAGCAGCTTGGTAGGGGGCCAGACCCAGTACTTC. This sequence encodes CASSLVGGQTQYF. V and J are TRBV5-4 and TRBJ2-5; 7 nucleotides align to TRBD1. There are 13 residues in the CDR3. From germline, CDR1 is SGHNT and CDR2 YYREEE (reference sequence). The J segment lost 6 bases and the V segment lost 0 bases, leaving 2 bases of the junction unmatched.

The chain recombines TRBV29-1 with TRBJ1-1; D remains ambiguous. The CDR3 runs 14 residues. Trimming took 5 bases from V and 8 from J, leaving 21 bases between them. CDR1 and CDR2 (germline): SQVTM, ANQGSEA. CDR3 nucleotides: TGCAGCGTTACAACTCCCCGACCCGTTCCCGAAGCTTTCTTT. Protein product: CSVTTPRPVPEAFF. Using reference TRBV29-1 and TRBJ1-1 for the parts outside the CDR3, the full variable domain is SAVISQKPSRDICQRGTSLTIQCQVDSQVTMMFWYRQQPGQSLTLIATANQGSEATYESGFVIDKFPISRPNLTFSTLTVSNMSPEDSSIYLCSVTTPRPVPEAFFGQGTRLTVV.

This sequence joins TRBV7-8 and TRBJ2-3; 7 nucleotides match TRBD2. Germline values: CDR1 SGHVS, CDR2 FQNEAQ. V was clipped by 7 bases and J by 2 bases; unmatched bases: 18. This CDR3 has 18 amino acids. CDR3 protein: CASTMTSSFPLPTDTQYF. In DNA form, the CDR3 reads TGTGCCAGCACGATGACTAGCTCGTTCCCCCTCCCCACAGATACGCAGTATTTT.